The 26 T cell receptor beta chains in this list originate from one sample, sequenced in a study of T cells after yellow fever vaccination. MiXCR, applied by TCRdb to the 5' RACE reads, yields one record per CDR3 protein. The sample holds under 300,000 distinct CDR3 sequences, 13% seen once. The sample was CD4+ T cells sorted from PBMCs, taken 45 days after the yellow fever booster vaccination. Receptor source: a man aged 30 to 45 who received the YFV17D yellow fever vaccine.

The chain has TRBV6-2 or TRBV6-3 and TRBJ2-5; 7 nucleotides match TRBD2. Per germline, CDR1 MNHEY and CDR2 SVGEGT. V lost 3 bases to trimming and J lost 3 bases; unmatched junction nucleotides: 4. This CDR3 is built from 14 residues. The CDR3 DNA sequence: TGTGCCAGCAGTTATTCGGCGGGGGAAGAGACCCAGTACTTC. It is translated as CASSYSAGEETQYF.

The V and J genes are TRBV5-1 and TRBJ1-2; perhaps TRBD1 as D (5 bases). Germline V gene data show CDR1 as SGHRS and CDR2 as YFSETQ. This CDR3 contains 15 residues. The germline V and J ends were trimmed by 5 bases and 0 bases, with 14 bases remaining between them. The CDR3 DNA reads TGCGCCAGCAGTTCTGGGACGAGAGCTAACTATGGCTACACCTTC. Translation: CASSSGTRANYGYTF.

This clonotype was detected once. The chain is built from TRBV19 and TRBJ2-1, with D possibly being TRBD2 (6 bases). CDR3 length: 15 amino acids. Germline CDR1 LNHDA, CDR2 SQIVND (reference sequence). V lost 9 bases and J 0 bases, leaving 15 bases between the germline ends. The CDR3 region is CASRGRQVSYNEQFF. The CDR3 bases are TGTGCCAGCCGTGGGAGGCAGGTCTCCTACAATGAGCAGTTCTTC.

The chain has TRBV28 and TRBJ2-1; 7 bases map to TRBD2. Germline CDR1 MDHEN, CDR2 SYDVKM. V gave up 7 bases and J gave up 7 bases; unmatched junction bases: 13. The CDR3 is 15 residues long. In nucleotides, the CDR3 is TGTGCCAGCACGCCTAGCGGAGGGTTCAGGAATGAGCAGTTCTTC. Its protein product is CASTPSGGFRNEQFF.

This clonotype showed up just a few times. This chain connects TRBV20-1 to TRBJ2-3; 8 nucleotides agree with TRBD2. The CDR3 totals 15 residues. The V gene end was trimmed by 3 bases and the J gene end by 1 base; junction bases not matched to a gene: 6. In germline, CDR1 is DFQATT, CDR2 SNEGSKA (reference sequence). Here the CDR3 reads CSARAGLARTDTQYF. CDR3 DNA: TGCAGTGCTAGGGCCGGACTAGCTCGCACAGATACGCAGTATTTT.

This clonotype was detected a few times. This sequence joins TRBV7-6 and TRBJ1-6; D is perhaps TRBD1 (6 bases). The V gene's germline CDR1 is SGHVS and CDR2 FNYEAQ. The CDR3 length is 17 residues. V was clipped by 1 base and J by 7 bases, with 17 bases between them. CDR3: CASSLGDSGARNSPLHF. CDR3 in DNA: TGTGCCAGCAGCTTAGGGGATTCGGGGGCCCGGAATTCACCCCTCCACTTT.

The rearrangement uses TRBV7-2 and TRBJ1-2; tentatively, D is TRBD1 (5 bases). V lost 4 bases to trimming and J lost 4 bases, with 13 bases between them. The CDR3 sequence is 14 residues long. Looked up from germline, CDR1 is SGHTA and CDR2 is FQGNSA. The CDR3 reads CASSSSGRVYGYTF. The CDR3 bases are TGTGCCAGCAGCTCCTCGGGACGGGTCTATGGCTACACCTTC.

This clonotype showed up just a few times. J is TRBJ2-3 and V is TRBV7-8; 7 nucleotides line up with TRBD1. The CDR3 has 13 residues. V lost 5 bases, J lost 4 bases, and 3 bases stayed unmatched. In germline, CDR1 is SGHVS, CDR2 FQNEAQ. Written as DNA, the CDR3 is TGTGCCAGCAGCCAGGGGGTGGCAGATACGCAGTATTTT. Amino acids: CASSQGVADTQYF.

V usage is TRBV2 and J usage is TRBJ1-5; a possible D gene is TRBD1 (5 bases). Germline V CDR1 and CDR2: SNHLY, FYNNEI. The CDR3 runs to 13 residues. Trimming cost V 3 bases and J 9 bases, with 12 bases left between them. CDR3 in DNA: TGTGCCAGCAGTGATGCCCAGAGGGGGCCCCAGCATTTT. Residues: CASSDAQRGPQHF.

This rearrangement joins TRBV28 to TRBJ2-3; TRBD1 aligns across 11 bases. Trimming removed 10 bases from V and 4 bases from J; junction bases left unmatched: 16. Germline loops: CDR1 MDHEN, CDR2 SYDVKM. CDR3 length equals 17 residues. DNA of the CDR3: TGTGCCACCAGACCCGGGACAGGGGGTCCCACGGCAGATACGCAGTATTTT. It yields the protein CATRPGTGGPTADTQYF.

This clonotype came up a few times. This chain uses TRBV7-9 with TRBJ2-2; weak D call: TRBD2 (6 bases). Germline values: CDR1 SEHNR, CDR2 FQNEAQ (reference sequence). V was trimmed by 6 bases and J by 4 bases, leaving 12 bases between them. CDR3 size: 14 residues. CDR3 sequence: CASRLTSSTGELFF. As DNA, the CDR3 is TGTGCCAGCAGGTTAACTAGCTCCACCGGGGAGCTGTTTTTT.

This chain joins TRBV7-2 and TRBJ2-7, with 11 bases aligning to TRBD2. CDR1 and CDR2 from the germline V gene are SGHTA and FQGNSA. CDR3 length equals 14 residues. V shed 0 bases, J shed 6 bases, and the junction held 1 base outside the gene matches. CDR3 coding DNA: TGTGCCAGCAGCTTAGCAGGACTAGCGGGCGAGCAGTACTTC. Translating gives CASSLAGLAGEQYF. The full variable domain, rest sourced from reference TRBV7-2 and TRBJ2-7, is GAGVSQSPSNKVTEKGKDVELRCDPISGHTALYWYRQSLGQGLEFLIYFQGNSAPDKSGLPSDRFSAERTGGSVSTLTIQRTQQEDSAVYLCASSLAGLAGEQYFGPGTRLTVT.

This clonotype has only a few counts. The V gene is TRBV10-3, the J gene TRBJ2-7; tentative D call: TRBD1 (6 bases). CDR1 ENHRY and CDR2 SYGVKD come from the germline V gene. V was shortened by 7 bases and J by 0 bases, with 16 bases between the two germline ends. This CDR3 has 15 residues. The CDR3 loop is CAIKGDVGSSYEQYF. The CDR3 DNA reads TGTGCCATCAAGGGGGACGTGGGAAGCTCCTACGAGCAGTACTTC.

In this sample, this clonotype turned up many times. This chain joins TRBV5-6 and TRBJ2-3; maybe TRBD2 (6 bases). The CDR3 sequence is 16 residues long. V was cut by 5 bases and J by 3 bases, with 19 bases left in between. Per the germline V gene, CDR1 is SGHDT and CDR2 is YYEEEE. This chain's CDR3 is CASSWGLGGITDTQYF. In DNA, the CDR3 is TGTGCCAGCAGTTGGGGACTTGGCGGGATAACAGATACGCAGTATTTT.

The V gene is TRBV5-1, the J gene TRBJ2-5; D is unresolved. CDR1 and CDR2 from the germline V gene are SGHRS and YFSETQ. Trimming pared 2 bases from V and 2 bases from J, leaving 10 bases between. This CDR3 is 14 amino acids long. This CDR3 reads CASSFSAEQETQYF. The CDR3 DNA sequence: TGCGCCAGCAGCTTCTCGGCAGAACAAGAGACCCAGTACTTC. The full variable domain, in which reference TRBV5-1 and TRBJ2-5 provide the parts outside the CDR3, is KAGVTQTPRYLIKTRGQQVTLSCSPISGHRSVSWYQQTPGQGLQFLFEYFSETQRNKGNFPGRFSGRQFSNSRSEMNVSTLELGDSALYLCASSFSAEQETQYFGPGTRLLVL.

Only a few counts were recorded for this clonotype. The chain joins TRBV6-2 or TRBV6-3 to TRBJ2-3; a weak D match, TRBD1 (6 bases). The CDR3 runs 13 residues. Germline V gene lookup returns CDR1 MNHEY and CDR2 SVGEGT. The V and J ends lost 5 bases and 4 bases respectively, with 10 bases between them. The CDR3 sequence: CASSGRQADTQYF. In DNA form, the CDR3 reads TGTGCCAGCAGTGGAAGACAGGCAGATACGCAGTATTTT.

This chain joins TRBV7-8 and TRBJ2-5, with D maybe TRBD2 (6 bases). Per the germline V gene, CDR1 is SGHVS and CDR2 is FQNEAQ. V gave up 4 bases and J gave up 2 bases, with 11 bases separating them. CDR3 length: 14 residues. This chain's CDR3 is CASSWAGGQETQYF. CDR3 DNA sequence: TGTGCCAGCAGCTGGGCAGGAGGGCAAGAGACCCAGTACTTC.

This clonotype was seen a few times. This chain connects TRBV5-1 to TRBJ1-1; D possibly corresponds to TRBD1 (5 bases). Germline V gene data show CDR1 as SGHRS and CDR2 as YFSETQ. The CDR3 totals 12 residues. V shed 4 bases and J shed 5 bases, with 9 bases lying between them. The CDR3 here is CASSGRGTEAFF. The CDR3 bases are TGCGCCAGCAGCGGGCGGGGGACTGAAGCTTTCTTT.

The rearrangement uses TRBV12-3 or TRBV12-4 and TRBJ2-7, with unresolved D. V was cut by 5 bases and J by 3 bases, with 14 bases left in between. This CDR3 has 14 residues. DNA for the CDR3: TGTGCCAGCAGTCCCGGCCCGGGCCGCTACGAGCAGTACTTC. This codes for CASSPGPGRYEQYF.

This clonotype has a handful of counts. The chain combines TRBV5-1 with TRBJ2-1; D unresolved. This CDR3 is 11 amino acids long. CDR1 SGHRS and CDR2 YFSETQ come from the germline V gene. The germline V and J ends were trimmed by 5 bases and 5 bases, with 5 bases remaining between them. The CDR3 DNA reads as TGCGCCAGCAGACTGGACAATGAGCAGTTCTTC. Protein product: CASRLDNEQFF.

The gene calls are TRBV23-1 and TRBJ2-3; no clear D. TRBV23-1 is annotated as an ORF whose role is uncertain. V lost 6 bases and J lost 6, with 10 bases in between. The CDR3 has 12 amino acids. The CDR3 bases are TGCGCCAGCAGCCAGCATGGGGATACGCAGTATTTT. Residues: CASSQHGDTQYF.

The chain uses TRBV29-1 and TRBJ2-3; possible D gene TRBD1, 5 bases. This CDR3 has 14 residues. Germline lookup yields CDR1 SQVTM and CDR2 ANQGSEA. Trimming removed 4 bases at V and 1 base at J, with 12 bases between. CDR3 residues: CSVALTEGTDTQYF. The CDR3 DNA is TGCAGCGTTGCCTTGACAGAAGGCACAGATACGCAGTATTTT.

The chain combines TRBV5-6 with TRBJ2-5; 7 nucleotides agree with TRBD2. This CDR3 is built from 13 residues. V lost 3 bases to trimming and J lost 3 bases; unmatched junction nucleotides: 2. Germline-derived CDR1 and CDR2 are SGHDT and YYEEEE. This CDR3 reads CASSYGLEETQYF. CDR3 nucleotides: TGTGCCAGCAGCTATGGACTAGAAGAGACCCAGTACTTC.

The J gene is TRBJ2-1, the V gene TRBV20-1; D may match TRBD1 or TRBD2 (6 bases each). V was pared by 4 bases and J by 8 bases, with 15 bases between. Germline lookup yields CDR1 DFQATT and CDR2 SNEGSKA (reference sequence). This CDR3 contains 13 residues. The CDR3 region has the DNA TGCAGTGCTAATGGGGGCGGGAAGCATGAGCAGTTCTTC. Translation: CSANGGGKHEQFF.

This clonotype was seen more than once but under ten times. The V gene is TRBV19, the J gene TRBJ2-5; D unresolved. Germline V lookup: CDR1 LNHDA, CDR2 SQIVND (reference sequence). V gave up 2 bases and J gave up 1 base, with 5 bases separating them. This CDR3 contains 13 residues. CDR3 DNA sequence: TGTGCCAGTAGTATATGGGCCCAAGAGACCCAGTACTTC. This translates into CASSIWAQETQYF.

About this clonotype: The junction and the germline gene differ at one end; a read error may be behind it. The gene calls are TRBV6-1 and TRBJ2-3, with 8 bases identical to TRBD1. Looked up from germline, CDR1 is MNHNS and CDR2 is SASEGT. The CDR3 sequence is 16 residues long. The CDR3 region has the DNA TGTTCCAGCAGGCCCGGACAGGGAGCCGGCACAGATACGCAGTATTTT. It translates to CSSRPGQGAGTDTQYF.